Listed here are 22 T cell receptor beta chains from one sample, sequenced in a study of beta chain features in type 1 diabetes. Reverse transcribing all isolated RNA meant expressed TCRB transcripts were sequenced. Using immunoSEQ multiplex PCR, the repertoire was profiled, and TCRdb retains in-frame clones only, with some absent. The data contain over 15,000 clones, 50% of them singletons. Specimen: stem cell memory CD4+ T cells from blood. These receptor sequences come from a man aged 18 to 35 in good health.

This clone was counted only a few times. The J gene is TRBJ2-7, the V gene TRBV7-2, with 9 bases fitting TRBD2. This CDR3 contains 15 residues. V was pared by 0 bases and J by 2 bases, with 2 bases of the junction left unmatched. CDR1 is SGHTA, CDR2 FQGNSA, per germline. The CDR3 here is CASSLASGGTYEQYF. The CDR3 DNA reads as TGTGCCAGCAGCTTAGCTAGCGGGGGCACCTACGAGCAGTACTTC.

This chain uses TRBV7-2 with TRBJ2-2; TRBD1 matches 9 bases. V was pared by 4 bases and J by 0 bases, with 3 bases of the junction left unmatched. This CDR3 contains 16 residues. Per the germline V gene, CDR1 is SGHTA and CDR2 is FQGNSA. CDR3 nucleotides: TGTGCCAGCAGCTATACAGGGGGCGCGAACACCGGGGAGCTGTTTTTT. Translating gives CASSYTGGANTGELFF.

J is TRBJ2-7 and V is TRBV23-1; tentatively, D is TRBD1 (6 bases). TRBV23-1 is noted as an ORF with a role that remains uncertain. V was cut by 9 bases and J by 5 bases, with 11 bases left in between. The CDR3 has 11 amino acids. The CDR3 region has the DNA TGCGCCAGTCCACAGGGTGACGAGCAGTACTTC. The encoded protein is CASPQGDEQYF.

The rearrangement uses TRBV6-5 and TRBJ1-1; 9 bases agree with TRBD1. CDR1 and CDR2 (germline): MNHEY, SVGAGI. There are 15 residues in the CDR3. The V and J ends lost 6 bases and 5 bases, in that order; junction bases with no gene match: 10. Written as DNA, the CDR3 is TGTGCCAGCAGACCAAGACAGGGGGTGAGGACTGAAGCTTTCTTT. Its translation: CASRPRQGVRTEAFF.

The rearrangement uses TRBV19 and TRBJ2-5; 10 bases are a match to TRBD1. Germline loops: CDR1 LNHDA, CDR2 SQIVND (reference sequence). V lost 6 bases to trimming and J lost 2 bases; unmatched junction nucleotides: 9. This CDR3 contains 16 residues. In DNA form, the CDR3 reads TGTGCCAGTAGCCCCCCCTTGGACAGGGGGCAAGAGACCCAGTACTTC. This translates into CASSPPLDRGQETQYF. Based on the CDR3 plus reference TRBV19 and TRBJ2-5, the full variable domain is DGGITQSPKYLFRKEGQNVTLSCEQNLNHDAMYWYRQDPGQGLRLIYYSQIVNDFQKGDIAEGYSVSREKKESFPLTVTSAQKNPTAFYLCASSPPLDRGQETQYFGPGTRLLVL.

The CDR3 nucleotides read TGTGCCAGCAGCTCATGGCGGAATTCACCCCTCCACTTT. This codes for CASSSWRNSPLHF. The chain joins TRBV4-2 to TRBJ1-6; no reliable D call. V was cut by 5 bases and J by 7 bases, with 9 bases left in between. The CDR3 length is 13 residues. CDR1 and CDR2 (germline): LGHNA, YNFKEQ.

The gene calls are TRBV28 and TRBJ1-2; possible D gene TRBD1, 5 bases. CDR3 length: 15 residues. Germline V gene lookup returns CDR1 MDHEN and CDR2 SYDVKM. V dropped 5 bases and J dropped 5 bases, with 18 bases sitting between them. The CDR3 region has the DNA TGTGCCAGCAGTCCCGAAAATCTAGGGGCGTATGGCTACACCTTC. Translating gives CASSPENLGAYGYTF.

The CDR3 here is CASSFSTGGKPTNEKLFF. CDR3 nucleotide sequence: TGCGCCAGCAGCTTCTCGACAGGGGGCAAACCAACTAATGAAAAACTGTTTTTT. The rearrangement links TRBV5-1 to TRBJ1-4, with 10 positions matching TRBD1. The V segment lost 2 bases and the J segment 0 bases; nucleotides outside the gene matches: 7. The CDR3 consists of 18 residues. In germline, CDR1 is SGHRS, CDR2 YFSETQ.

The chain joins TRBV18 to TRBJ1-4, with 8 bases lining up with TRBD1. V lost 5 bases, J lost 12 bases, and 11 bases stayed unmatched. Germline V lookup: CDR1 KGHSH, CDR2 LQKENI. This CDR3 region has 14 residues. CDR3 amino acids: CASSADRGSSELFF. CDR3 DNA sequence: TGTGCCAGCTCAGCCGACAGGGGAAGCTCGGAACTGTTTTTT.

The J gene is TRBJ1-2, the V gene TRBV7-2; 7 nucleotides line up with TRBD1. The junction had 12 bases not matched to a gene; V was cut back by 3 bases and J by 8 bases. This CDR3 spans 15 amino acids. In germline, CDR1 is SGHTA, CDR2 FQGNSA. The CDR3 reads CASSFRRGTGVGYTF. CDR3 nucleotide sequence: TGTGCCAGCAGCTTCAGGAGAGGCACAGGGGTAGGCTACACCTTC. The full variable domain, completed using reference TRBV7-2 and TRBJ1-2, is GAGVSQSPSNKVTEKGKDVELRCDPISGHTALYWYRQSLGQGLEFLIYFQGNSAPDKSGLPSDRFSAERTGGSVSTLTIQRTQQEDSAVYLCASSFRRGTGVGYTFGSGTRLTVV.

This clone appeared a few times. The CDR3, as DNA: TGTGCCAGCAGCTTCGTTGGTTACGGGAGGAAGGGAAACAATCAGCCCCAGCATTTT. Its translation is CASSFVGYGRKGNNQPQHF. The gene calls are TRBV7-9 and TRBJ1-5; D is unresolved. The V gene lost 3 bases and the J gene lost 3 bases, with 24 bases spanning the gap. The CDR3 spans 19 residues. CDR1 and CDR2 from the germline V gene are SEHNR and FQNEAQ (reference sequence). Based on the CDR3 plus reference TRBV7-9 and TRBJ1-5, the full variable domain is DTGVSQNPRHKITKRGQNVTFRCDPISEHNRLYWYRQTLGQGPEFLTYFQNEAQLEKSRLLSDRFSAERPKGSFSTLEIQRTEQGDSAMYLCASSFVGYGRKGNNQPQHFGDGTRLSIL.

V and J are TRBV10-3 and TRBJ1-5; D gene unclear. CDR1 and CDR2 (germline): ENHRY, SYGVKD. V lost 3 bases and J lost 1, with 7 bases in between. CDR3 length equals 14 residues. DNA of the CDR3: TGTGCCATCAGTGATGAGATAAGCAATCAGCCCCAGCATTTT. As protein: CAISDEISNQPQHF.

This chain links TRBV29-1 with TRBJ2-5; TRBD1 is a possible D gene (6 bases). Germline V gives CDR1 SQVTM, CDR2 ANQGSEA. The CDR3 runs to 14 residues. V gave up 1 base and J gave up 0 bases, with 9 bases separating them. The CDR3 protein is CSVEVGAYQETQYF. CDR3 in DNA: TGCAGCGTTGAAGTGGGGGCGTACCAAGAGACCCAGTACTTC.

This clone was counted a few times. The rearrangement joins TRBV7-3 to TRBJ2-3; 12 positions agree with TRBD2. Germline V gene lookup returns CDR1 SGHTA and CDR2 FQGTGA. The trim removed 4 bases at V and 4 bases at J, leaving 6 bases unmatched. This CDR3 is built from 16 residues. The CDR3 DNA reads TGTGCCAGCAGCTCCGGACTAGCGGGGCGGGCAGATACGCAGTATTTT. This encodes CASSSGLAGRADTQYF.

The chain links TRBV29-1 to TRBJ1-1, with a tentative D call TRBD1 (5 bases). Germline V lookup: CDR1 SQVTM, CDR2 ANQGSEA. The CDR3 runs to 12 residues. Between the trimmed V and J ends, which lost 7 bases and 2 bases, there was a span of 11 bases. Written as DNA, the CDR3 is TGCAGCGGGGCCGGACACAACACTGAAGCTTTCTTT. Its protein product is CSGAGHNTEAFF. The whole variable domain, remainder taken from reference TRBV29-1 and TRBJ1-1, is SAVISQKPSRDICQRGTSLTIQCQVDSQVTMMFWYRQQPGQSLTLIATANQGSEATYESGFVIDKFPISRPNLTFSTLTVSNMSPEDSSIYLCSGAGHNTEAFFGQGTRLTVV.

With regard to this clone: Distinct nucleotide sequences in the sample also encode this CDR3. The rearrangement joins TRBV7-3 to TRBJ2-7; the D gene is possibly TRBD1 (6 bases). The germline CDR1 and CDR2 sequences are SGHTA and FQGTGA. The CDR3 length is 13 residues. The V end lost 1 base, the J end lost 6 bases, and 10 bases lay between the germline ends. The CDR3 is CASSLNGRGEQYF. The DNA for the CDR3 is TGTGCCAGCAGCTTAAACGGCAGGGGCGAGCAGTACTTC.

This clone came up a few times. The chain combines TRBV18 with TRBJ2-1; 12 bases align to TRBD2. The germline CDR1 and CDR2 sequences are KGHSH and LQKENI. This CDR3 contains 17 residues. Trimming took 3 bases from V and 5 from J; bases not matched to a gene: 8. The CDR3: CASSPWETSGRDNEQFF. The CDR3 nucleotides read TGTGCCAGCTCACCCTGGGAGACTAGCGGGAGAGACAATGAGCAGTTCTTC.

This clone has more than one count but fewer than ten. V is TRBV7-2 and J is TRBJ2-7; D gene ambiguous. This CDR3 has 14 amino acids. Trimming pared 4 bases from V and 2 bases from J, leaving 12 bases between. CDR1 is SGHTA and CDR2 is FQGNSA in the germline V gene. Here the CDR3 DNA reads TGTGCCAGCAGCTCACCGGGTTTGACCTACGAGCAGTACTTC. Amino acid sequence: CASSSPGLTYEQYF.

There are a few counts of this clone. V is TRBV19 and J is TRBJ1-2, with 8 bases fitting TRBD1. This CDR3 contains 13 residues. The germline gives CDR1 LNHDA, CDR2 SQIVND (reference sequence). The ends lost 5 bases at V and 8 bases at J; junction bases unmatched: 7. In nucleotides, the CDR3 is TGTGCCAGTAGTCCTGACAGGGGACTCGGCTACACCTTC. This sequence encodes CASSPDRGLGYTF.

This chain links TRBV4-3 with TRBJ1-1; D gene ambiguous. The germline V gene has CDR1 LGHNA and CDR2 YSLEER. The CDR3 length is 16 residues. V shed 1 base and J shed 0 bases, with 12 bases lying between them. As DNA, the CDR3 is TGCGCCAGCAGCCAAGGGATGGCGGGGTTGAACACTGAAGCTTTCTTT. It specifies CASSQGMAGLNTEAFF.

V and J are TRBV28 and TRBJ1-1, with D maybe TRBD1 (5 bases). There are 14 residues in the CDR3. The V and J ends lost 6 bases and 0 bases respectively, with 11 bases between them. Looked up from germline, CDR1 is MDHEN and CDR2 is SYDVKM. The CDR3 reads CASREGRMNTEAFF. CDR3 sequence (DNA): TGTGCCAGCAGGGAGGGACGGATGAACACTGAAGCTTTCTTT.

CDR3 protein: CASSSTLAGALQETQYF. For the CDR3, the DNA is TGTGCCAGCAGCTCCACGTTAGCGGGGGCCCTCCAAGAGACCCAGTACTTC. This rearrangement joins TRBV7-2 to TRBJ2-5; TRBD2 aligns across 9 bases. This CDR3 comprises 17 residues. Germline-derived CDR1 and CDR2 are SGHTA and FQGNSA. J lost 1 base, V lost 4 bases, and 10 bases had no gene match.